This T cell receptor (beta chain) was profiled in a study of blood T cells in healthy people across ages. Study conclusions and caveats: It was found that TCR beta diversity correlated strongly with the percentage of naive T cells.

There are a few counts of this clonotype. Its cognate antigen is unknown. Combining a sample-barcoded 5' primer with a J-beta primer mix, a second PCR ran for about 6 to 11 cycles. Tags on each cDNA molecule came from a template-switch adaptor with 12 random nucleotides. TCRdb passed the 5' RACE reads through MiXCR, listing each CDR3 protein once. The sample records hundreds of thousands of distinct CDR3 sequences, roughly 43% being singletons. This CDR3 is 14 amino acids long. Germline V gene data show CDR1 as MDHEN and CDR2 as SYDVKM. Losses at the gene ends were 6 bases for V and 3 bases for J; bases not matched to a gene: 8. Every sample had a minimum of 6 million PBMCs isolated. The authors extracted at least 5 micrograms of total RNA per sample.

Sample: blood. This rearrangement joins TRBV28 to TRBJ2-7; TRBD1 matches 7 bases. This clonotype was sampled from an older woman in good health. CDR3 nucleotide sequence: TGTGCCAGCAGCCAACCAACAGGGGACTACGAGCAGTACTTC. Encoded protein: CASSQPTGDYEQYF.